This entry describes one T cell receptor beta chain. As yet, its antigen is unknown. This CDR3 comprises 14 residues. Germline V gene data show CDR1 as DFQATT and CDR2 as SNEGSKA (reference sequence). The V and J ends lost 3 bases and 0 bases respectively, with 12 bases between them. Amplifying from RNA transcripts, the study obtained TCR beta CDR3 regions. HTBI primers served in a first-round RT-PCR, which a second-round multiplex PCR followed. TCRdb re-derived calls from the multiplex PCR reads in MiXCR, one entry per CDR3 protein. This table holds 200,000 to 300,000 distinct CDR3 sequences, around 50% found once. The sample comes from a study of Graves' ophthalmopathy and Graves' hyperthyroidism. For the study at large: Peripheral blood sampling occurred at initial diagnosis, before any treatment.

Overall study findings and caveats: Ophthalmopathy versus stable hyperthyroidism: 13-signature model gave around 86% sensitivity, 65% to 82% specificity. Among thyroid clonotypes expanded above 0.001 frequency, most also appeared in blood. With a specificity of just under 75% and a sensitivity of 70% to 71%, the model predicted ophthalmopathy progression.

Source material: peripheral blood. This clonotype was obtained from an adult man with Graves' ophthalmopathy. The chain has TRBV20-1 and TRBJ2-7, with D hard to call. In DNA form, the CDR3 reads TGCAGTGCTAGTCACGGACGGTCCTCCTACGAGCAGTACTTC. It translates to CSASHGRSSYEQYF.